The 16 T cell receptor beta chains in this list originate from one sample, sequenced in a study of T cell responses to AZD1222 COVID-19 vaccine. Data came from immunoSEQ multiplex PCR; TCRdb stores just in-frame clones and leaves some out. The sample includes some 160,000 clones, 90% to 95% of them seen just once. Sample: peripheral blood, taken on day 0 of AZD1222 vaccination. These receptors all come from an adult in good health.

V usage is TRBV7-8 and J usage is TRBJ1-2; tentatively, D is TRBD1 (5 bases). The CDR3 has 14 residues. Between the trimmed V and J ends, which lost 5 bases and 6 bases, there was a span of 16 bases. Germline CDR1 and CDR2: SGHVS and FQNEAQ. CDR3 sequence (DNA): TGTGCCAGCAGCCCCCGGGACGGCTCGAATGGCTACACCTTC. Amino acids: CASSPRDGSNGYTF.

This rearrangement joins TRBV6-1 to TRBJ1-1, with a weak D call TRBD1 (5 bases). Trimming left V 2 bases short and J 5 bases short, with 24 bases between. The CDR3 spans 18 residues. Germline assignment: CDR1 MNHNS and CDR2 SASEGT. Written as DNA, the CDR3 is TGTGCCAGCAGTGAAATGGTCTTCATAACGGGGGGATTTACTGAAGCTTTCTTT. Protein product: CASSEMVFITGGFTEAFF.

The chain combines TRBV6-1 with TRBJ1-2; maybe TRBD1 (5 bases). The CDR3 length is 13 residues. V was pared by 6 bases and J by 5 bases, with 13 bases between. Germline CDR1 reads MNHNS; CDR2 reads SASEGT. CDR3 in DNA: TGTGCCAGCAGATCCGGGGCCGAATATGGCTACACCTTC. Its protein product is CASRSGAEYGYTF.

The chain has TRBV5-1 and TRBJ2-7; TRBD2 matches 15 bases. The CDR3 is 18 amino acids. J gave up 0 bases and V 4 bases, and 8 bases lay outside the gene matches. Germline V gives CDR1 SGHRS, CDR2 YFSETQ. The CDR3 spells CASSRQGLAGGLSYEQYF. The CDR3 DNA follows: TGCGCCAGCAGCCGTCAAGGACTAGCGGGGGGGCTCTCCTACGAGCAGTACTTC.

This chain connects TRBV11-2 to TRBJ2-1; 8 bases line up with TRBD1. The length of the CDR3 is 15 residues. Looked up from germline, CDR1 is SGHAT and CDR2 is FQNNGV. The trim removed 5 bases at V and 0 bases at J, leaving 3 bases unmatched. This CDR3 is CASSTGGSSYNEQFF. CDR3 in DNA: TGTGCCAGCAGCACAGGGGGATCCTCCTACAATGAGCAGTTCTTC.

This clone has only a few counts. This chain links TRBV27 with TRBJ1-5; D unresolved. This CDR3 region has 15 residues. From germline, CDR1 is MNHEY and CDR2 SMNVEV (reference sequence). V lost 6 bases and J 0 bases, leaving 12 bases between the germline ends. The CDR3: CASREAWTSNQPQHF. CDR3 DNA: TGTGCCAGCAGGGAGGCGTGGACTAGCAATCAGCCCCAGCATTTT.

The chain employs TRBV6-5 and TRBJ2-2; perhaps TRBD1 as D (5 bases). The CDR3 extends over 15 amino acids. The V and J ends lost 5 bases and 3 bases respectively, with 13 bases between them. The germline V gene encodes CDR1 MNHEY and CDR2 SVGAGI. CDR3 residues: CASSKGRYYTGELFF. In nucleotides, the CDR3 is TGTGCCAGCAGTAAGGGGCGTTATTACACCGGGGAGCTGTTTTTT.

The V gene is TRBV7-9, the J gene TRBJ2-1; D is undetermined. The germline V gene encodes CDR1 SEHNR and CDR2 FQNEAQ (reference sequence). The CDR3 loop spans 13 amino acids. Trimming cost V 8 bases and J 0 bases, with 8 bases left between them. In DNA, the CDR3 is TGTGCCAGCCATAATAGCTCCTACAATGAGCAGTTCTTC. Residues: CASHNSSYNEQFF.

CDR3 bases: TGTGCCAGCCGGGACAGTAATTCACCCCTCCACTTT. Protein sequence: CASRDSNSPLHF. This chain connects TRBV18 to TRBJ1-6; TRBD1 matches at 7 bases. Germline V lookup: CDR1 KGHSH, CDR2 LQKENI. Trimming at V came to 8 bases and at J to 6 bases, leaving 1 base not matched to a gene. The CDR3 is 12 amino acids.

This clone was recorded only once. V gene TRBV3-1 (or the pseudogene TRBV3-2) combines with J gene TRBJ1-1, with TRBD1 matching 7 bases. Germline loops: CDR1 LGHDT, CDR2 YNNKEL (reference sequence). With V trimmed by 4 bases and J by 0 bases, 11 bases remained unmatched. This CDR3 comprises 17 residues. CDR3 protein: CASSRGTVTRLNTEAFF. Here the CDR3 DNA reads TGTGCCAGCAGCCGAGGGACAGTAACCAGGCTGAACACTGAAGCTTTCTTT.

V and J are TRBV2 and TRBJ1-2; the D is unclear. This CDR3 is built from 12 residues. V was trimmed by 7 bases and J by 2 bases, leaving 8 bases between them. Germline V CDR1 and CDR2: SNHLY, FYNNEI. CDR3: CASTGYNYGYTF. The CDR3 DNA follows: TGTGCCAGCACGGGGTACAACTATGGCTACACCTTC.

V usage is TRBV6-1 and J usage is TRBJ1-2, with D perhaps matching TRBD1 (6 bases). This CDR3 contains 14 residues. Germline V lookup: CDR1 MNHNS, CDR2 SASEGT. The V end was cut by 2 bases, the J end by 6 bases, with 13 bases between. The DNA for the CDR3 is TGTGCCAGCAGTGAAACAGGGTGGGTTCATGGCTACACCTTC. Translation gives CASSETGWVHGYTF.

The V gene is TRBV6-4, the J gene TRBJ2-7; D might be TRBD2 (6 bases). With 3 bases removed from V and 2 bases from J, the gap between germline ends came to 20 bases. This CDR3 has 17 amino acids. Germline V gives CDR1 MRHNA, CDR2 SNTAGT. The DNA for the CDR3 is TGTGCCAGCAGTGAAATGAACGGGGCGGGGCCAACCTACGAGCAGTACTTC. Amino acid sequence: CASSEMNGAGPTYEQYF.

The gene calls are TRBV5-8 and TRBJ1-5, with a tentative D call TRBD1 (5 bases). With 3 bases removed from V and 6 bases from J, the gap between germline ends came to 19 bases. CDR1 is SGHTS, CDR2 YDEGEE, per germline. This CDR3 is built from 16 residues. The DNA of the CDR3 is TGTGCCAGCAGCTCTGGGACCGTCCCAAACTTTCAGCCCCAGCATTTT. Protein product: CASSSGTVPNFQPQHF.

The CDR3 DNA follows: TGTGCCATTTTACCGGGACCGCTGGGGACCGGGGAGCTGTTTTTT. It yields the protein CAILPGPLGTGELFF. The V call is TRBV10-3, the J call TRBJ2-2; either TRBD1 or TRBD2 may fit D (5 bases each). The germline V gene has CDR1 ENHRY and CDR2 SYGVKD. This CDR3 comprises 15 residues. The V end lost 9 bases, the J end lost 5 bases, and 19 bases lay between the germline ends.

The V call is TRBV5-1, the J call TRBJ1-4; 8 bases map to TRBD1. V lost 4 bases and J lost 7; bases outside the gene matches: 12. The germline V gene has CDR1 SGHRS and CDR2 YFSETQ. The CDR3 contains 16 residues. CDR3 DNA sequence: TGCGCCAGCAGCAACACTTGGACAGGGCTGGCTGAAAAACTGTTTTTT. Residues: CASSNTWTGLAEKLFF.